This T cell receptor (beta chain) appears in the sequencing data of a study of T cell responses to AZD1222 COVID-19 vaccine. Using immunoSEQ multiplex PCR, the repertoire was profiled, and TCRdb retains in-frame clones only, with some absent. The table lists over 120,000 clones, around 93% of them singletons, with roughly 3.3% in the top ten. Study-level results: CD4 TCRs covered the whole spike, strongest at regions 160-218 and 743-854. The peak T cell response came first, and repertoires were sampled only after it. An increase in Spike-specific TCR breadth and depth was observed after two AZD1222 doses.

Regarding this clone: As yet, its antigen is unknown.

Second doses were pooled across both intervals (about 4 or about 12 weeks). The ends were cut back, 0 bases at V and 1 base at J, with 13 bases in the middle. The length of the CDR3 is 16 residues. CDR1 is LGHNA, CDR2 YNFKEQ, per germline. The TCR originated in an adult who received the AZD1222 COVID-19 vaccine. The chain has TRBV4-2 and TRBJ2-7; D could derive from TRBD1 or TRBD2 (5 bases each). The sequencing used peripheral blood, collected 28 days after the second AZD1222 dose. CDR3 amino acids: CASSQDRRTPSYEQYF. The DNA of the CDR3 is TGTGCCAGCAGCCAAGATCGGAGGACACCGTCCTACGAGCAGTACTTC.